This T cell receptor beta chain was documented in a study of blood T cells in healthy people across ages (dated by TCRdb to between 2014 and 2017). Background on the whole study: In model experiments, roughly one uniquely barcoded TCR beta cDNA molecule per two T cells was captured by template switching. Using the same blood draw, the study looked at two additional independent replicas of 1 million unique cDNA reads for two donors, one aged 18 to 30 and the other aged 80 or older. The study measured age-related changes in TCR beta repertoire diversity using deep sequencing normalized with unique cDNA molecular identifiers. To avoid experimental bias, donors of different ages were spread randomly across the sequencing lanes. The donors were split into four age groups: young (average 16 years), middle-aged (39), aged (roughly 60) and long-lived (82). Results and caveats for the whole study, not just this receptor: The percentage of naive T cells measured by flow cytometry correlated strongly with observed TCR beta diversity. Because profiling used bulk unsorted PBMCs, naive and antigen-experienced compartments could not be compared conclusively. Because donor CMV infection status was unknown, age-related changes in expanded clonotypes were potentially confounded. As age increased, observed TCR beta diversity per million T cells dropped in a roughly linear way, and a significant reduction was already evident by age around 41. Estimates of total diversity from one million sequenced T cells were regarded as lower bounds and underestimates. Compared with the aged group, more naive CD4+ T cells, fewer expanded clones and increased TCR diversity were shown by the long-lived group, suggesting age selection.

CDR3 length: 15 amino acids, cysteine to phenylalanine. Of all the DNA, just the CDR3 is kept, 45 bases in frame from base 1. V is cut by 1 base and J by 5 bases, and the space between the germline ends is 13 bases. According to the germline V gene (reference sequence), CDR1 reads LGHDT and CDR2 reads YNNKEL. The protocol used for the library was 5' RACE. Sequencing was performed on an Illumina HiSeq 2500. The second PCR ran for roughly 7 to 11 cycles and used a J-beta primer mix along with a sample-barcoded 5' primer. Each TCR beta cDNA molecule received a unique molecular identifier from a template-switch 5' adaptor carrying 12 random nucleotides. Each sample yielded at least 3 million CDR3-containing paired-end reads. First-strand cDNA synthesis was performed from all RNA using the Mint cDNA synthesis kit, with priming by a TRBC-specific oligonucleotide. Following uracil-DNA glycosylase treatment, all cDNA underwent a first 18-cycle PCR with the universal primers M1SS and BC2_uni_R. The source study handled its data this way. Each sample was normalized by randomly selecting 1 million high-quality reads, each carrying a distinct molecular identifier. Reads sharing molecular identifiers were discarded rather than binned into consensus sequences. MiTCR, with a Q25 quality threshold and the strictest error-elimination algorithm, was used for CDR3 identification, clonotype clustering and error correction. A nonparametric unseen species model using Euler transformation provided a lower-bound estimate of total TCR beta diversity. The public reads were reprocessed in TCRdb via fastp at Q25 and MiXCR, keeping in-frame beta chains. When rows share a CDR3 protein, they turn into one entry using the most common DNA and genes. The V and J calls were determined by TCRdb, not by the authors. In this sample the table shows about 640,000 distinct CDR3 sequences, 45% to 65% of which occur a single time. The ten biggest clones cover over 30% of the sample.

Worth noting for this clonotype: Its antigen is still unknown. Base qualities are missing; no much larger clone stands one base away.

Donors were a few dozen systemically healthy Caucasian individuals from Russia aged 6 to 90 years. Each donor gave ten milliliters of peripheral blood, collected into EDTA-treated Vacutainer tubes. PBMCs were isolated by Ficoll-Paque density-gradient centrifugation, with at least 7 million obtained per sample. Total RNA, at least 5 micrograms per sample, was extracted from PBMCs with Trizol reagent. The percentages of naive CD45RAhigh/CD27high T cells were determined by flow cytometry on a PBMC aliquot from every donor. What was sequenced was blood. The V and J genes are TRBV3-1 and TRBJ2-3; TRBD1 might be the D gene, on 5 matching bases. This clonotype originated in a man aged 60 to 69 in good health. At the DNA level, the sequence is TGTGCCAGCAGCCAAGGGGGCCCTCTTGGAGATACGCAGTATTTT. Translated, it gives CASSQGGPLGDTQYF.